This T cell receptor beta chain comes out of a study of cytomegalovirus exposure and HLA in healthy donors. Study-level information: Genotyping of about 400 donors showed that over 80% belonged to the Caucasian-associated ancestry cluster.

In the PCR, 60 Vbeta and 13 Jbeta primers were used. The table came from immunoSEQ multiplex PCR; TCRdb's copy has only in-frame clones and leaves some out. The table for this sample gives roughly 62,000 clones. Study observations and caveats: Most TCRs appeared rarely, but some public TCRs recurred in many donors. In vitro confirmation showed three CMV-associated chains to be CMV antigen specific.

As concerns this clone: What it binds is unknown.

V shed 3 bases and J shed 4 bases, with 16 bases lying between them. Germline V gene sequence: CDR1 MGHRA, CDR2 YSYEKL. The CDR3 sequence is 15 residues long. This cohort consisted of healthy bone marrow donors. The origin of this receptor is a young woman in good health and CMV-seronegative. Sequencing was performed on PBMCs. The rearrangement joins TRBV4-1 to TRBJ2-7; D possibly corresponds to TRBD2 (6 bases). The CDR3 region has the DNA TGCGCCAGCAGCCACCCAGCCGGGGGAGTATACGAGCAGTACTTC. Its protein product is CASSHPAGGVYEQYF.